The clone carrying this T cell receptor beta chain was detected ten times or more. Its antigen is not known. The germline V gene has CDR1 SGHTA and CDR2 FQGTGA. CDR3 size: 14 residues. Germline trimming cut 5 bases from V and 0 bases from J; bases unmatched to any gene: 3. This entry is derived from a study of blood T cells in healthy people across ages. Notes on the study in general: Reliance upon unsorted PBMCs precluded definitive naive versus antigen-experienced comparison.

Using a J-beta primer mix together with a sample-barcoded 5' primer, a second PCR was run for roughly 6 to 12 cycles. TCRdb ran MiXCR on the 5' RACE reads and lists one entry per CDR3 protein. The sample holds 1.5 million to 2 million distinct CDR3 sequences, about 30% seen once. The clonotype originates from a woman in her twenties or thirties in good health. Input material: blood. The chain links TRBV7-3 to TRBJ2-5; 7 bases are shared with TRBD2. The CDR3, as DNA: TGTGCCAGCAGCGCGACTAGCAACCAAGAGACCCAGTACTTC. This encodes CASSATSNQETQYF.